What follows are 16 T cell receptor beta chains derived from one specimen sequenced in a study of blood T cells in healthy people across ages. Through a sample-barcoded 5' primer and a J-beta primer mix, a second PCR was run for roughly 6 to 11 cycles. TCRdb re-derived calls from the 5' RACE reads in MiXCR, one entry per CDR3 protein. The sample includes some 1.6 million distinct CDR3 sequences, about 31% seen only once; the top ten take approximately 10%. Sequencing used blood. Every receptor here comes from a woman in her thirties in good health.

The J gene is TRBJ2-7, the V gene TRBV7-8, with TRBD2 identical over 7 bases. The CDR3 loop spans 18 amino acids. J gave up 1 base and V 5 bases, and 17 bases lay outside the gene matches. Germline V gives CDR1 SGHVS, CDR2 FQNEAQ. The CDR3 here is CASSTSPTLGGSSYEQYF. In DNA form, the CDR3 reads TGTGCCAGCAGCACCTCACCTACGCTCGGCGGGAGTTCCTACGAGCAGTACTTC.

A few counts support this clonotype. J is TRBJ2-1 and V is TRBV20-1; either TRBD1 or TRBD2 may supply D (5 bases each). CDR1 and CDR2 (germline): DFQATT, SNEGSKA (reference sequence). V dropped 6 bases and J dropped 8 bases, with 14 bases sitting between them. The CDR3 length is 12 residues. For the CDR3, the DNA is TGCAGTGCGGGACGGGCTGGGGATGAGCAGTTCTTC. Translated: CSAGRAGDEQFF.

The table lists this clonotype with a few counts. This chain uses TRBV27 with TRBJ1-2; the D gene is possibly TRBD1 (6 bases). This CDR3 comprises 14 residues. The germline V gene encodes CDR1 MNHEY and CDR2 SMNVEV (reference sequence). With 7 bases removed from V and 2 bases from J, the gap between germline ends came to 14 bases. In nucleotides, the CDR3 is TGTGCCAGCAATCCCACAGGGTTGAACTATGGCTACACCTTC. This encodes CASNPTGLNYGYTF.

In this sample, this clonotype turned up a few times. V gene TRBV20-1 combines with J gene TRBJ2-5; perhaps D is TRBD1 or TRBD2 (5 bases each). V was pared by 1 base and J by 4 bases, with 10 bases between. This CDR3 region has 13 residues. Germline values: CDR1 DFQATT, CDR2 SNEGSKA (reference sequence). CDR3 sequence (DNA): TGCAGTGCTAGAGGGGGGATCGGAGAGACCCAGTACTTC. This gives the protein CSARGGIGETQYF.

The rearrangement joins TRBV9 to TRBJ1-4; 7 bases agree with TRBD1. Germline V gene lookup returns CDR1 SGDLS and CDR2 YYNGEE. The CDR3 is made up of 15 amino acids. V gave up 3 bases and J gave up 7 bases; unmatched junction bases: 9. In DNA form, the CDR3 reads TGTGCCAGCAGCGAACGGGACAGCCCCTTTGAAAAACTGTTTTTT. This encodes CASSERDSPFEKLFF.

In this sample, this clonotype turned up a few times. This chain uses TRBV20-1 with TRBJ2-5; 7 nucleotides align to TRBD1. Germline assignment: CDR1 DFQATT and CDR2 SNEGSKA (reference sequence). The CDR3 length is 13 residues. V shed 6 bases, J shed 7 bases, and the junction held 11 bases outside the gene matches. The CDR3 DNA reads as TGCAGTGCACGGGACAGCCGCTTGGGGACCCAGTACTTC. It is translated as CSARDSRLGTQYF.

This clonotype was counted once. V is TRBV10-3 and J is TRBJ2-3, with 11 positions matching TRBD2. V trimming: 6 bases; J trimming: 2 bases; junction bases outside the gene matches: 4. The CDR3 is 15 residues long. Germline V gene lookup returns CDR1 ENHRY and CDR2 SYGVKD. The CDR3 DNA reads TGTGCCATCAGGGGGACTAGCGGCCACACAGATACGCAGTATTTT. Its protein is CAIRGTSGHTDTQYF.

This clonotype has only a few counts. The CDR3 loop reads CASRTGGSGELFF. The CDR3 DNA reads as TGCGCCAGCAGGACAGGGGGCAGCGGGGAGCTGTTTTTT. The chain is built from TRBV10-2 and TRBJ2-2; 10 bases agree with TRBD1. With V trimmed by 6 bases and J by 7 bases, 2 bases remained unmatched. This CDR3 spans 13 amino acids. Germline loops: CDR1 WSHSY, CDR2 SAAADI.

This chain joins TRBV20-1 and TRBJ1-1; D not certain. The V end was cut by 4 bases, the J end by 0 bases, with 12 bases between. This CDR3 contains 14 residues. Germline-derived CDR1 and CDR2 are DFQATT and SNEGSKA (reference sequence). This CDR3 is CSATPDGLNTEAFF. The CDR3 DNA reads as TGCAGTGCTACTCCAGACGGACTGAACACTGAAGCTTTCTTT.

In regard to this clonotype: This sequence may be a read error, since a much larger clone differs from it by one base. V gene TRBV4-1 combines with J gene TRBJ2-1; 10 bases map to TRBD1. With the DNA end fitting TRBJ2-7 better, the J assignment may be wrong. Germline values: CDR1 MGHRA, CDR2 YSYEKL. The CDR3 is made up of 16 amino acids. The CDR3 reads CASSPAGTGVRNEQYF. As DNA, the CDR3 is TGCGCCAGCAGCCCAGCCGGGACAGGGGTTCGTAATGAGCAGTACTTC.

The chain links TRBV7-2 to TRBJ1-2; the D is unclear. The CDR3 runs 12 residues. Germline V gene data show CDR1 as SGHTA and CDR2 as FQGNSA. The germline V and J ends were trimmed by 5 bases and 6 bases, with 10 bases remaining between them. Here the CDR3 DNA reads TGTGCCAGCAGCCCGGGGATGAATGGCTACACCTTC. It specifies CASSPGMNGYTF.

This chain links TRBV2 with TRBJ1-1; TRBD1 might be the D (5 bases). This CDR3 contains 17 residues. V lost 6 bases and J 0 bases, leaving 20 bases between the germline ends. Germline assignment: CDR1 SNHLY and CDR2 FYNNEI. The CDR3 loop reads CASRMGGALSMNTEAFF. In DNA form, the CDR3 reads TGTGCCAGCAGGATGGGAGGGGCTCTTTCCATGAACACTGAAGCTTTCTTT.

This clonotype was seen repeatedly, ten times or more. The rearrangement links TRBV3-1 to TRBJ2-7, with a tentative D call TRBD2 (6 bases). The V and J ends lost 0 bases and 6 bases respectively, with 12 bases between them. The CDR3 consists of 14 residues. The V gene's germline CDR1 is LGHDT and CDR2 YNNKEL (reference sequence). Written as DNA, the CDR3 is TGTGCCAGCAGCCAAGAAGGAGGGCTGGGCGAGCAGTACTTC. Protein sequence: CASSQEGGLGEQYF.

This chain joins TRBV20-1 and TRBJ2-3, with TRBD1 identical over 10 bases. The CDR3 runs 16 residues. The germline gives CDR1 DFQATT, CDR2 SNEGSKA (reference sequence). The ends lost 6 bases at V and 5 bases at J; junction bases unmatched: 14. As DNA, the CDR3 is TGCAGTGCCGCCCACCCGACAGGGGGCTGGGAAGATACGCAGTATTTT. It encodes CSAAHPTGGWEDTQYF.

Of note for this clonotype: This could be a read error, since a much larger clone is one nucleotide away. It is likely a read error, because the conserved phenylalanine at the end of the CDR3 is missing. The CDR3 nucleotides are TGCAGCGTGTGGGGACTAGCGGGAGATGAGCAGTACTGC. Protein product: CSVWGLAGDEQYC. V and J are TRBV29-1 and TRBJ2-7, with 14 bases matching TRBD2. J gave up 7 bases and V 6 bases, and 5 bases lay outside the gene matches. The CDR3 runs to 13 residues. Germline V lookup: CDR1 SQVTM, CDR2 ANQGSEA.

The DNA of the CDR3 is TGTGCCAGCAGCAAAGGGGTTCGGAGCCCGGGGACCCAGTACTTC. This sequence encodes CASSKGVRSPGTQYF. The rearrangement joins TRBV21-1 to TRBJ2-7; no check of the table's D call, TRBD1, against the DNA was made. The end of the DNA is better explained by TRBJ2-5, so the J call may be wrong. TRBV21-1 is labeled a pseudogene. CDR3 length: 15 amino acids.